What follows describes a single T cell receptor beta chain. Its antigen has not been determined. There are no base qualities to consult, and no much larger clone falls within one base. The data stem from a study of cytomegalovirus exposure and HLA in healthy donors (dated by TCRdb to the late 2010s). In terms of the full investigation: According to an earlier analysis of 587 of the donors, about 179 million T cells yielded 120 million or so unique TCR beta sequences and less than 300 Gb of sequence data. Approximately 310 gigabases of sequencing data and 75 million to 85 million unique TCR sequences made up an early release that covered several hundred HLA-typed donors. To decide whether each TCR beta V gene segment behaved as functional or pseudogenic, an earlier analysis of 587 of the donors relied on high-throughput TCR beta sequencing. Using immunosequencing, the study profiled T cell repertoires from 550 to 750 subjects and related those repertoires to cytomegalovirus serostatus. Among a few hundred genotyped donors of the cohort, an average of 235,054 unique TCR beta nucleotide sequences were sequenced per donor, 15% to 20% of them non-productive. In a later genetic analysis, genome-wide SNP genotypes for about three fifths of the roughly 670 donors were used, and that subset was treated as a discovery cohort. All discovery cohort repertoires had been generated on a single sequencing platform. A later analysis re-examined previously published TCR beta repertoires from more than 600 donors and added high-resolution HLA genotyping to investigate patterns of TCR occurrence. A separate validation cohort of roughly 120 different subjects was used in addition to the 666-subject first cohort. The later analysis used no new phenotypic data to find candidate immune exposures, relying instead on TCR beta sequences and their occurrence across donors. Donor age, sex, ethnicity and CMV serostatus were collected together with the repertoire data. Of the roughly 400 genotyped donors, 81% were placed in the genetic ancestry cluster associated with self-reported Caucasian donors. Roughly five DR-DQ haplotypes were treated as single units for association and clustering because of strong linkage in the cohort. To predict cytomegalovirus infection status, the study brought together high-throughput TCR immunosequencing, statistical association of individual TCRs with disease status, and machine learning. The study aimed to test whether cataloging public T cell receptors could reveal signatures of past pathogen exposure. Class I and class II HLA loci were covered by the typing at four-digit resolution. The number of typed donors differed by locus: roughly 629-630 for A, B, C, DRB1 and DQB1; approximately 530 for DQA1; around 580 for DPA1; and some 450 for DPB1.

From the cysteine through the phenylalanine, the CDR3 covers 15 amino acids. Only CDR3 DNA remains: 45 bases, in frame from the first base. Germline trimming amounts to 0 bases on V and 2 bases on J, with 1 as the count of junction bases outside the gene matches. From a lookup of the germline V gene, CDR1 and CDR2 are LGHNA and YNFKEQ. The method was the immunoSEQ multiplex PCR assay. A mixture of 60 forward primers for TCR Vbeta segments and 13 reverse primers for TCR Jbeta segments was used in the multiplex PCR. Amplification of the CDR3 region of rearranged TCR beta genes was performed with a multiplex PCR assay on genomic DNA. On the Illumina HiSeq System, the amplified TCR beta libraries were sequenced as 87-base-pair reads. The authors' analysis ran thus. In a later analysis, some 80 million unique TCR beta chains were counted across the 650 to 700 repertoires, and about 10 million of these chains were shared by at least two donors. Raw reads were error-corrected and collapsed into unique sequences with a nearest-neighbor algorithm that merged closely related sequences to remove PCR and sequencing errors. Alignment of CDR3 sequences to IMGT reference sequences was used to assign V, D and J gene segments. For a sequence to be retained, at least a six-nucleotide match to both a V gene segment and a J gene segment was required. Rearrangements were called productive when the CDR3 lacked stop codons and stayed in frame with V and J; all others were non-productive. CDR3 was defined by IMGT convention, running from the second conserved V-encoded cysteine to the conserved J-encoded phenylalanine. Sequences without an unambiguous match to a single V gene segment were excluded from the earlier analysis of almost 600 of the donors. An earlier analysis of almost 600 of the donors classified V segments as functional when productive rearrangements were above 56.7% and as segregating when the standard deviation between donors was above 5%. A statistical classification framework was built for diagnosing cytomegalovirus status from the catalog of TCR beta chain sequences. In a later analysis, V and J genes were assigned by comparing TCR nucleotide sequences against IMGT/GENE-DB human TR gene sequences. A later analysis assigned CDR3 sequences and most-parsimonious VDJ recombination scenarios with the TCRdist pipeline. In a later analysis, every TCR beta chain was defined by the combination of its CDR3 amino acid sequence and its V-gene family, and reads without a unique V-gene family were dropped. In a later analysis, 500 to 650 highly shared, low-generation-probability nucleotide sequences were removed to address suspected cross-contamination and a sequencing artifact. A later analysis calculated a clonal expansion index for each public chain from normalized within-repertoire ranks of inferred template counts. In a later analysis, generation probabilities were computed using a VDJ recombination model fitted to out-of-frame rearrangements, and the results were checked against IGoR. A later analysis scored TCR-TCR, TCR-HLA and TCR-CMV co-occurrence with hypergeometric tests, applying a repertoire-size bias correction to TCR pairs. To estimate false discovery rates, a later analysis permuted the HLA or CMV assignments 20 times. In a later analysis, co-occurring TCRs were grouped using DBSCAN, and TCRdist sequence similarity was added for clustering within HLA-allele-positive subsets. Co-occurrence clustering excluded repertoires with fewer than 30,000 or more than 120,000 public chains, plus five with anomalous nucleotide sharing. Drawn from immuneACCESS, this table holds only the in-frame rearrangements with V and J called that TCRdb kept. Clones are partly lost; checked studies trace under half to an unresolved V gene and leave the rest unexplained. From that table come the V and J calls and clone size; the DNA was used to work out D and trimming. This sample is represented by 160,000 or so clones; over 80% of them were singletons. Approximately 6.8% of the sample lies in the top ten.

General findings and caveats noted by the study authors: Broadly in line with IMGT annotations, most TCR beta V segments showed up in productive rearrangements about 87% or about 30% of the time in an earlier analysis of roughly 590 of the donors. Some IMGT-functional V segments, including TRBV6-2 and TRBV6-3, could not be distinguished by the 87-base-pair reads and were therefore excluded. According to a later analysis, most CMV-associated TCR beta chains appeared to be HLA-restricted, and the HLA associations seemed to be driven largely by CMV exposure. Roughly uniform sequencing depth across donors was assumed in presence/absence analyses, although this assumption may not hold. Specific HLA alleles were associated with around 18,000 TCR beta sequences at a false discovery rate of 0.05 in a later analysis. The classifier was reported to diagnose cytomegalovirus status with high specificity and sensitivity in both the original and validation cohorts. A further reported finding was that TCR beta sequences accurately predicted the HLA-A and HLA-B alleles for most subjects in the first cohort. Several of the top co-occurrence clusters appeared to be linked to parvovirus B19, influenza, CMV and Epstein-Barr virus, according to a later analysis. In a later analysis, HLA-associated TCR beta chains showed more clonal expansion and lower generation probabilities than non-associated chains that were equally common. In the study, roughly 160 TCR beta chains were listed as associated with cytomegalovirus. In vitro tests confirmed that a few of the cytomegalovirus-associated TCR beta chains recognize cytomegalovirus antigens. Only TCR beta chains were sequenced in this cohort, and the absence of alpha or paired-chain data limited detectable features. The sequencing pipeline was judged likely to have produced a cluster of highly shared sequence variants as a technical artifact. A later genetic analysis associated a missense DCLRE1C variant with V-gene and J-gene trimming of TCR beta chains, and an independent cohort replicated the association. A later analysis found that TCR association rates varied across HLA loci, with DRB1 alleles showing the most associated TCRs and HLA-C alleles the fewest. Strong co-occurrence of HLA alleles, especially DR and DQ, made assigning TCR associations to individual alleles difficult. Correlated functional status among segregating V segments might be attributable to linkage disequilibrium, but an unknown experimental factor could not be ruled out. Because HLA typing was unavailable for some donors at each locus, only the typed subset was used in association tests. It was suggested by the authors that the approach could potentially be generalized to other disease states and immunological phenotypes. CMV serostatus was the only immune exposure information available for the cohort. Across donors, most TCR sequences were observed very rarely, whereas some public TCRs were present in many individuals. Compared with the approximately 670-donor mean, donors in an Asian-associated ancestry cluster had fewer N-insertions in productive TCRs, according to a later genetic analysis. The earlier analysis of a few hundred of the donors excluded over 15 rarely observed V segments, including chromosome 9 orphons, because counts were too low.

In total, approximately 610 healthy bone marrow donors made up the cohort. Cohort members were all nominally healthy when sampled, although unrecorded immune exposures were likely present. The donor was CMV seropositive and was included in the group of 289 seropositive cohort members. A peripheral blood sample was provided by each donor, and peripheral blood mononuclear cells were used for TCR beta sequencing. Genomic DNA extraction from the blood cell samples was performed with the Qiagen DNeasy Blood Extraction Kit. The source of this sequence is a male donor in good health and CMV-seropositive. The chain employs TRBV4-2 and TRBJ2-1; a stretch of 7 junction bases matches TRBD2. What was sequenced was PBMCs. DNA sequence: TGTGCCAGCAGCCAAGATCTAGCGGCCTACAATGAGCAGTTCTTC. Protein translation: CASSQDLAAYNEQFF.